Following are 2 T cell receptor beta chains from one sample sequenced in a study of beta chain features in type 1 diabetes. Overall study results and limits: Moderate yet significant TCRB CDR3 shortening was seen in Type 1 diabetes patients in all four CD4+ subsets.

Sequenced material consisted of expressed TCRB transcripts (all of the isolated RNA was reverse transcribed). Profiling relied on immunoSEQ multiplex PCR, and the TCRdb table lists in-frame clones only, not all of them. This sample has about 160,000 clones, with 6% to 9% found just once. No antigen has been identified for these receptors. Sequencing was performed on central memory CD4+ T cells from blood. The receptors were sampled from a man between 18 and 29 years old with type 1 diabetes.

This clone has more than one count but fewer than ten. The CDR3 loop reads CAWDRGLNTGELFF. The CDR3 DNA sequence: TGTGCCTGGGACAGGGGGCTGAACACCGGGGAGCTGTTTTTT. The chain uses TRBV30 and TRBJ2-2; TRBD1 aligns across 10 bases. The V gene end was trimmed by 5 bases and the J gene end by 1 base; junction bases not matched to a gene: 1. CDR1 is GTSNPN, CDR2 SVGIG, per germline (reference sequence). The CDR3 runs to 14 residues.

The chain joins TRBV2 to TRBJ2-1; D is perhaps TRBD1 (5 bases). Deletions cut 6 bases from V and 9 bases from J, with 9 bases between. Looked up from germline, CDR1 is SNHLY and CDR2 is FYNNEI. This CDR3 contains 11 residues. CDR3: CASRGQGEQFF. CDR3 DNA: TGTGCCAGCAGGGGGCAAGGTGAGCAGTTCTTC.